This TCR beta chain was sequenced in a study of blood T cell repertoires in COVID-19 (dated by TCRdb to about 2020). Background for the entire study: The collaborator samples originated in the United States, Italy and Spain and spanned the acute and convalescent phases of COVID-19. The material from the prospective study consisted of cDNA or gDNA derived from T cells, B-cell-depleted T cells, or PBMCs. Subjects who had been exposed to COVID-19, were actively infected with it, or had recovered from it provided the deeply sampled blood TCRbeta repertoires that made up the dataset. The repertoires were released in a freely available public database meant as a resource for research on the immune response to SARS-CoV-2. Samples were obtained from the ongoing ImmuneRACE study (first 160 participants) and from about 1,300 subjects provided by 6 global collaborators. Sample metadata almost always included a de-identified subject ID, COVID-19 status, age in years and sex. Where available, HLA class I and class II types were obtained from metadata supplied by the sample provider rather than from assay-based typing. Points the paper makes about the study in general: Clinical and demographic metadata were provided uncurated, with the amount varying by source and participant.

TCRbeta CDR3 regions were amplified from genomic DNA by means of the immunoSEQ Assay, a bias-controlled multiplex PCR. Turning to the authors' computational methods: Within the assay, amplification of reference gene primers was used to estimate how many nucleated cells each sample contained. To quantify the absolute abundance of each unique TCRbeta CDR3 rearrangement, sequence reads were collapsed and filtered. For each sample, productive Simpson clonality was calculated as the square root of Simpson's diversity index over productive rearrangements. Held by TCRdb, this immuneACCESS table contains in-frame sequences only and omits some clones. Under half of the omission traces to an unresolved V gene where checked; the cause of the rest is unknown. V and J calls and clone size are given by that table; D and trimming were obtained from the DNA. The sample yields a few hundred thousand clones; around nine tenths were counted once. The top ten clonotypes cover 3.5% to 4.5% of the sample.

Each collaborating institution followed its own protocols to collect whole blood in K2EDTA tubes. For TCRbeta analysis, collaborators shipped samples in one of three forms: frozen whole blood, isolated PBMCs, or DNA extracted from either of those sample types. Comments on this clone: Its antigen remains unidentified. No much larger clonotype is one base removed from it; base qualities were not supplied.

Spanning cysteine to phenylalanine, the CDR3 consists of 13 amino acids. CDR3 DNA is the only sequence kept; it has 39 bases, read in frame from the first base. At the junction V is shortened by 8 bases and J by 2 bases; bases outside the gene matches: 3. In the germline V gene, CDR1 corresponds to MDHEN and CDR2 to SYDVKM. This clonotype was sampled from a woman aged 45 to 65 with active or convalescent COVID-19. The specimen sequenced was peripheral blood. The chain couples TRBV28 to TRBJ2-7, with TRBD2 identical over 10 junction bases. Here is the DNA: TGTGCCAGCGGACTAGCGGTCACCTACGAGCAGTACTTC. This translates into CASGLAVTYEQYF.